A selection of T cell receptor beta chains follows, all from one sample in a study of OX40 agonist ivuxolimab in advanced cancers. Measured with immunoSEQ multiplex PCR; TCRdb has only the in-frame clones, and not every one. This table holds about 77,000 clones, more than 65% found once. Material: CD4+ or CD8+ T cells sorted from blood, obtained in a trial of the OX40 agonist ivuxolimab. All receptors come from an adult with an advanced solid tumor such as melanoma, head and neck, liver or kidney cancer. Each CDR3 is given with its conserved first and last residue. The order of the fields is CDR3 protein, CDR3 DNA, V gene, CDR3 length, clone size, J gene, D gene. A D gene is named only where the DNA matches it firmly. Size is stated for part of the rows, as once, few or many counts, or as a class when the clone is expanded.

cdr3_aa: CASSLGQGDNGYTF
cdr3_nt: TGTGCCAGCAGCTTAGGGCAGGGGGACAATGGCTACACCTTC
v_call: TRBV13
cdr3_length: 14
clone_size: NA
j_call: TRBJ1-2
d_call: TRBD1

cdr3_aa: CASSSHPGTGQHFNNEKLFF
cdr3_nt: TGCGCCAGCAGCTCACATCCAGGGACGGGACAACACTTCAATAATGAAAAACTGTTTTTT
v_call: TRBV4-3
cdr3_length: 20
clone_size: NA
j_call: TRBJ1-4
d_call: NA

cdr3_aa: CASKASGANVLTF
cdr3_nt: TGTGCCAGCAAGGCGTCTGGGGCCAACGTCCTGACTTTC
v_call: TRBV11-3
cdr3_length: 13
clone_size: NA
j_call: TRBJ2-6
d_call: NA

cdr3_aa: CASSLESTTRNTIYF
cdr3_nt: TGTGCCAGCAGCTTGGAGTCAACCACCCGAAACACCATATATTTT
v_call: TRBV5-5
cdr3_length: 15
clone_size: once
j_call: TRBJ1-3
d_call: NA

cdr3_aa: CASSSPGQGAGEQYF
cdr3_nt: TGTGCCAGCAGTTCCCCGGGACAGGGGGCGGGAGAGCAGTACTTC
v_call: TRBV2
cdr3_length: 15
clone_size: NA
j_call: TRBJ2-7
d_call: TRBD1

cdr3_aa: CASSRGPQETQYF
cdr3_nt: TGTGCCAGCAGTCGAGGGCCACAAGAGACCCAGTACTTC
v_call: TRBV6-6
cdr3_length: 13
clone_size: NA
j_call: TRBJ2-5
d_call: NA

cdr3_aa: CASSKGNGTQHF
cdr3_nt: TGTGCCAGCAGCAAAGGAAACGGGACCCAGCATTTT
v_call: TRBV21-1
cdr3_length: 12
clone_size: NA
j_call: TRBJ1-5
d_call: NA

cdr3_aa: CASSRERGTTYNEQFF
cdr3_nt: TGTGCCAGTAGTCGGGAGAGAGGGACCACCTACAATGAGCAGTTCTTC
v_call: TRBV19
cdr3_length: 16
clone_size: NA
j_call: TRBJ2-1
d_call: NA

cdr3_aa: CASSDGTANTEAFF
cdr3_nt: TGTGCCAGCAGCGACGGGACGGCGAACACTGAAGCTTTCTTT
v_call: TRBV9
cdr3_length: 14
clone_size: few
j_call: TRBJ1-1
d_call: NA

cdr3_aa: CASSIGDSQAFF
cdr3_nt: TGTGCCAGCAGTATAGGGGACAGCCAAGCTTTCTTT
v_call: TRBV2
cdr3_length: 12
clone_size: NA
j_call: TRBJ1-1
d_call: TRBD1

cdr3_aa: CASSRGSSGNTIYF
cdr3_nt: TGTGCCAGCAGTAGAGGGAGCTCTGGAAACACCATATATTTT
v_call: TRBV6-5
cdr3_length: 14
clone_size: NA
j_call: TRBJ1-3
d_call: NA

cdr3_aa: CASSVTTGTQETRNF
cdr3_nt: TGCGCCAGCAGCGTTACGACAGGGACCCAAGAGACCCGCAACTTC
v_call: TRBV5-1
cdr3_length: 15
clone_size: NA
j_call: TRBJ2-5
d_call: TRBD1

cdr3_aa: CASSVSGNTIYF
cdr3_nt: TGTGCCAGCAGTGTCTCGGGAAACACCATATATTTT
v_call: TRBV2
cdr3_length: 12
clone_size: NA
j_call: TRBJ1-3
d_call: NA

cdr3_aa: CASTPGRIRNYGYTF
cdr3_nt: TGTGCCAGTACCCCGGGACGAATTCGCAACTATGGCTACACCTTC
v_call: TRBV19
cdr3_length: 15
clone_size: few
j_call: TRBJ1-2
d_call: NA

cdr3_aa: CASSPGGAAGRPQHF
cdr3_nt: TGTGCCAGCAGTCCCGGCGGGGCCGCTGGTCGGCCCCAGCATTTT
v_call: TRBV6-5
cdr3_length: 15
clone_size: NA
j_call: TRBJ1-5
d_call: NA

cdr3_aa: CSVKDRGSGAFF
cdr3_nt: TGCAGCGTCAAAGACAGGGGGTCTGGAGCTTTCTTT
v_call: TRBV29-1
cdr3_length: 12
clone_size: NA
j_call: TRBJ1-1
d_call: TRBD1

cdr3_aa: CASSSGWGNTGELFF
cdr3_nt: TGCGCCAGCAGCTCCGGGTGGGGGAACACCGGGGAGCTGTTTTTT
v_call: TRBV5-1
cdr3_length: 15
clone_size: NA
j_call: TRBJ2-2
d_call: NA

cdr3_aa: CASSFPGGGVNTEAFF
cdr3_nt: TGTGCCAGCAGCTTCCCAGGCGGGGGAGTGAACACTGAAGCTTTCTTT
v_call: TRBV5-4
cdr3_length: 16
clone_size: NA
j_call: TRBJ1-1
d_call: NA